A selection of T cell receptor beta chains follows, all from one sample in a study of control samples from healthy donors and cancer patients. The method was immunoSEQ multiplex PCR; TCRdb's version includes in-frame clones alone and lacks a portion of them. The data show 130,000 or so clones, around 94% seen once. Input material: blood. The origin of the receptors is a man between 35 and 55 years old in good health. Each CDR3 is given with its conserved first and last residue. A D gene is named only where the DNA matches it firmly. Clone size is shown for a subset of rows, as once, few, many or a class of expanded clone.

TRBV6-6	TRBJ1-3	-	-	CASTFEQGTGNTIYF	TGTGCCAGCACATTCGAGCAGGGTACAGGAAACACCATATATTTT
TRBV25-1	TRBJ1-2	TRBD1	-	CASSEPQGVGYTF	TGTGCCAGCAGTGAACCACAGGGGGTGGGCTACACCTTC
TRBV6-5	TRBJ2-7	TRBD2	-	CASSFTSGSRYEQYF	TGTGCCAGCAGCTTCACTAGCGGGAGTAGGTACGAGCAGTACTTC
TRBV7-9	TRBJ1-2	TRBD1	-	CASSLVPRDRGLEGYTF	TGTGCCAGCAGCTTAGTGCCCCGGGACAGGGGGCTAGAAGGCTACACCTTC
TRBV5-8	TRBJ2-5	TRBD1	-	CASSSRTGGMETQYF	TGTGCCAGCAGCTCACGGACAGGGGGGATGGAGACCCAGTACTTC
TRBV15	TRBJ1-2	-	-	CATSRDKGEHGYTF	TGTGCCACCAGCAGAGATAAGGGCGAACATGGCTACACCTTC
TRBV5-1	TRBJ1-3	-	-	CASSPASPWDTIYF	TGCGCCAGCAGCCCGGCATCGCCATGGGACACCATATATTTT
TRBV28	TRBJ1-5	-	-	CASSLRAPTTQHF	TGTGCCAGCAGTCTAAGGGCGCCCACGACCCAGCATTTT
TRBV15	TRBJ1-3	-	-	CATSIPEDTIYF	TGTGCCACCAGCATTCCTGAGGACACCATATATTTT
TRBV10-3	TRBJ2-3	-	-	CAISATDTQYF	TGTGCCATCAGTGCCACAGATACGCAGTATTTT
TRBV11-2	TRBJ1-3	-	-	CASSSPFDTAGNTIYF	TGTGCCAGCAGCTCCCCGTTCGACACGGCTGGAAACACCATATATTTT
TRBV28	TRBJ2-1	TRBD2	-	CASSFDSGWGGEQFF	TGTGCCAGCAGTTTTGATTCAGGTTGGGGGGGGGAGCAGTTCTTC
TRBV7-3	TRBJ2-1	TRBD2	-	CASTLSGGNEQFF	TGTGCCAGCACCCTTAGCGGGGGAAATGAGCAGTTCTTC
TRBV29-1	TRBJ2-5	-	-	CSGDLATESGQETQYF	TGCAGCGGTGACTTGGCTACGGAATCGGGACAAGAGACCCAGTACTTC
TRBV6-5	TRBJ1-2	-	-	CASSYRGTDGYTF	TGTGCCAGCAGTTACCGTGGGACGGATGGCTACACCTTC
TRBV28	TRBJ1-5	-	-	CASILSPYSNQPQHF	TGTGCCAGCATCCTTAGCCCCTATAGCAATCAGCCCCAGCATTTT
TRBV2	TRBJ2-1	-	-	CASSGGAREQFF	TGTGCCAGCAGTGGCGGAGCGAGAGAGCAGTTCTTC
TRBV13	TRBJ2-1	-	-	CASSSDGSPLYNEQFF	TGTGCCAGCAGTTCAGACGGGAGTCCCTTGTACAATGAGCAGTTCTTC
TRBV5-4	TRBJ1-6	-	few	CASSLEGRGSYNSPLHF	TGTGCCAGCAGCTTGGAGGGCAGAGGCTCCTATAATTCACCCCTCCACTTT
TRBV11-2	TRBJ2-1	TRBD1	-	CASSSLDRGGSYNEQFF	TGTGCCAGCAGCTCATTGGACAGGGGGGGTTCGTACAATGAGCAGTTCTTC
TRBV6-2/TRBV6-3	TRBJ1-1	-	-	CASSYSWPVEAFF	TGTGCCAGCAGTTACTCTTGGCCGGTTGAAGCTTTCTTT
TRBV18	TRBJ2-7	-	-	CASSPDSFSSYEQYF	TGTGCCAGCTCTCCCGACAGTTTCAGCTCCTACGAGCAGTACTTC
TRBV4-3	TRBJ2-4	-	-	CASSPSTGVLNIQYF	TGCGCCAGCAGCCCTTCAACAGGTGTCCTAAACATTCAGTACTTC
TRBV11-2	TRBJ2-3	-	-	CASSFGTASTDTQYF	TGTGCCAGCAGCTTTGGCACGGCCAGCACAGATACGCAGTATTTT
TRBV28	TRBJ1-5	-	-	CASRAAGGYQPQHF	TGTGCCAGCAGGGCCGCTGGAGGGTATCAGCCCCAGCATTTT
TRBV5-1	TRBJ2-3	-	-	CASSDRQGGVHTDTQYF	TGCGCCAGCAGCGACAGACAGGGAGGGGTGCACACAGATACGCAGTATTTT
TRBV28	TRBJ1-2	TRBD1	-	CASSYQGADYGYTF	TGTGCCAGCAGTTATCAGGGGGCTGACTATGGCTACACCTTC
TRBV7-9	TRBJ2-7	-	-	CASSLMSTTSYEQYF	TGTGCCAGCAGCTTAATGTCGACCACTTCCTACGAGCAGTACTTC
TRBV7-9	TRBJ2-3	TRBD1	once	CASSSSPDRRTDTQYF	TGTGCCAGCAGCTCCAGCCCGGACAGGAGGACAGATACGCAGTATTTT
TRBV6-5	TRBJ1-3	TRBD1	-	CASSPRGMGNTIYF	TGTGCCAGCAGCCCCAGGGGGATGGGAAACACCATATATTTT
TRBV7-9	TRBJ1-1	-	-	CASSFEGLNTEAFF	TGTGCCAGCAGCTTTGAGGGCCTGAACACTGAAGCTTTCTTT
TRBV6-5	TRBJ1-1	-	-	CASSYSGVNTEAFF	TGTGCCAGCAGTTACTCAGGCGTGAACACTGAAGCTTTCTTT
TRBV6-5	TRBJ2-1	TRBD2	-	CASSLTSGAYNEQFF	TGTGCCAGCAGTTTGACTAGCGGGGCATACAATGAGCAGTTCTTC
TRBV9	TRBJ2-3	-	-	CASSQPAEGTQYF	TGTGCCAGCAGCCAACCGGCGGAGGGTACGCAGTATTTT
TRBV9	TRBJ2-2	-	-	CASSVGMKGGTGELFF	TGTGCCAGCAGCGTAGGAATGAAGGGTGGAACCGGGGAGCTGTTTTTT
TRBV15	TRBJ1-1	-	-	CATSRENRDGAEAFF	TGTGCCACCAGCAGAGAGAACAGGGATGGGGCCGAAGCTTTCTTT
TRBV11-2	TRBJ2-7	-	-	CASTLGGGLSYEQYF	TGTGCCAGCACCCTAGGGGGGGGGCTATCCTACGAGCAGTACTTC
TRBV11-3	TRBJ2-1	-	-	CASSLDVTGLRAGEQFF	TGTGCCAGCAGCTTAGATGTCACCGGACTGCGCGCTGGTGAGCAGTTCTTC
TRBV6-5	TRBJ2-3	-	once	CASGSGSTDTQYF	TGTGCCAGTGGGTCAGGGAGCACAGATACGCAGTATTTT
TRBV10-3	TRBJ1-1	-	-	CAISESGTRNTEAFF	TGTGCCATCAGTGAGTCCGGGACAAGAAACACTGAAGCTTTCTTT
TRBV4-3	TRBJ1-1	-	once	CASSQDGENTEAFF	TGCGCCAGCAGCCAAGACGGGGAAAACACTGAAGCTTTCTTT
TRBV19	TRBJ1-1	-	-	CASSTGLTQMNTEAFF	TGTGCCAGTAGTACCGGACTCACTCAAATGAACACTGAAGCTTTCTTT
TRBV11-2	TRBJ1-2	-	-	CASSSRSEGGSVYGYTF	TGTGCCAGCAGCTCCCGGTCCGAGGGGGGCAGTGTCTATGGCTACACCTTC
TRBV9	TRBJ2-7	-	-	CASSVAGDTYEQYF	TGTGCCAGCAGCGTGGCAGGGGATACCTACGAGCAGTACTTC
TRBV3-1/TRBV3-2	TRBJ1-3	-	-	CASSPLRGPGNTIYF	TGTGCCAGCAGCCCCCTCCGCGGGCCGGGAAACACCATATATTTT
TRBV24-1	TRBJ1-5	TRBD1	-	CATSPQGPFNQPQHF	TGTGCCACCAGTCCACAGGGGCCTTTTAATCAGCCCCAGCATTTT
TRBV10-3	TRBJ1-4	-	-	CAISRNSIQGTNEKLFF	TGTGCCATCAGTCGAAATTCAATACAGGGCACTAATGAAAAACTGTTTTTT
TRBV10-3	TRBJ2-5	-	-	CAISESMGTPQETQYF	TGTGCCATCAGTGAGTCGATGGGGACGCCGCAAGAGACCCAGTACTTC
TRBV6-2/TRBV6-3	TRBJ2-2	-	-	CASSSTRFNTGELFF	TGTGCCAGCAGTTCCACTCGATTCAACACCGGGGAGCTGTTTTTT
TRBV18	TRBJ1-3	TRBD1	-	CASSPPLGTGADDSGNTIYF	TGTGCCAGCTCACCACCTCTCGGGACAGGGGCTGATGACTCTGGAAACACCATATATTTT
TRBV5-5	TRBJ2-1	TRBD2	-	CASSRLTSGAYNEQFF	TGTGCCAGCAGTCGTCTTACTAGCGGGGCATACAATGAGCAGTTCTTC
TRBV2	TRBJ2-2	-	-	CASRGQGGRAGELFF	TGTGCCAGCAGGGGGCAGGGAGGCAGGGCTGGGGAGCTGTTTTTT
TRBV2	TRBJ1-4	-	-	CASSAGTGLSNEKLFF	TGTGCCAGCAGTGCTGGTACAGGGTTATCTAATGAAAAACTGTTTTTT
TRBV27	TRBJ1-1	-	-	CASSLLSDHTEAFF	TGTGCCAGCAGTTTACTGTCAGACCACACTGAAGCTTTCTTT
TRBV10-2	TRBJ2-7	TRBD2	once	CASTTLAGGSYEQYF	TGCGCCAGCACCACGCTAGCGGGGGGCTCCTACGAGCAGTACTTC
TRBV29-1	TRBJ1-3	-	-	CSVVWQDSGNTIYF	TGCAGCGTTGTATGGCAGGACTCTGGAAACACCATATATTTT
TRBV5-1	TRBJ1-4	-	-	CASSLEGGKLFF	TGCGCCAGCAGCTTGGAAGGGGGGAAACTGTTTTTT
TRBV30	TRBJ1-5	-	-	CAWRQGSLIGQPQHF	TGTGCCTGGAGGCAGGGATCCCTTATAGGTCAGCCCCAGCATTTT
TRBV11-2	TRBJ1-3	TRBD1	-	CASSLQTGAGYTIYF	TGTGCCAGCAGCTTACAGACAGGGGCGGGGTACACCATATATTTT
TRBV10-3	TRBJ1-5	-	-	CAISEFQLSDQPQHF	TGTGCCATCAGCGAATTTCAGTTGTCGGATCAGCCCCAGCATTTT